Given below is one T cell receptor beta chain in context. The method was immunoSEQ multiplex PCR; TCRdb's version includes in-frame clones alone and lacks a portion of them. The data show approximately 230,000 clones, roughly 90% seen once. The data stem from a study of cytomegalovirus exposure and HLA in healthy donors. The V and J ends lost 2 bases and 7 bases respectively, with 10 bases between them. Germline CDR1 is SGHNT and CDR2 is YYREEE (reference sequence). There are 13 residues in the CDR3. The sequenced sample consisted of PBMCs. The chain carries TRBV5-4 and TRBJ2-1; TRBD1 is a possible D gene (6 bases). The receptor was derived from a man between 18 and 29 years old in good health and CMV-seropositive. The CDR3 loop is CASSLGQINEQFF. CDR3 DNA: TGTGCCAGCAGCTTAGGACAGATAAATGAGCAGTTCTTC. Supplemented by reference TRBV5-4 and TRBJ2-1, the full variable domain reads ETGVTQSPTHLIKTRGQQVTLRCSSQSGHNTVSWYQQALGQGPQFIFQYYREEENGRGNFPPRFSGLQFPNYSSELNVNALELDDSALYLCASSLGQINEQFFGPGTRLTVL.